This entry is about one T cell receptor (beta chain). This specimen comes from a study of shared clonotypes between healthy human individuals. This CDR3 comprises 12 residues. V was trimmed by 3 bases and J by 6 bases, leaving 8 bases between them. Germline values: CDR1 SEHNR, CDR2 FQNEAQ (reference sequence). The assay was run at deep level. The table came from immunoSEQ multiplex PCR; TCRdb's copy has only in-frame clones and leaves some out. The repertoire has around 500,000 clones, roughly 80% of them found once; the top ten carry 9.5% to 15%. Material for sequencing was PBMCs. V is TRBV7-9 and J is TRBJ1-2; unclear D gene. The clonotype originates from a woman between 35 and 50 years old in good health. Some clones in this sample may be carry-over from other donors' samples. CDR3 sequence: CASSFPGHGYTF. The DNA of the CDR3 is TGTGCCAGCAGCTTTCCGGGCCATGGCTACACCTTC.